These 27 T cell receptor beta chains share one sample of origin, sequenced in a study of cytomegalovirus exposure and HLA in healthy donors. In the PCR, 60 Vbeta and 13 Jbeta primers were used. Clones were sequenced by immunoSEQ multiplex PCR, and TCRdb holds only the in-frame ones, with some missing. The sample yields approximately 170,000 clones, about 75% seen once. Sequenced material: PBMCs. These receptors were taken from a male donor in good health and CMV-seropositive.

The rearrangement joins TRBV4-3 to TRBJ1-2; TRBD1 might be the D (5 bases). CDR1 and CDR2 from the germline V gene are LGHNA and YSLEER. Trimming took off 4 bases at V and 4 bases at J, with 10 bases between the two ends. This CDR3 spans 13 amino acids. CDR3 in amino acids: CASSPREGYGYTF. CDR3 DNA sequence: TGCGCCAGCAGCCCCAGGGAGGGCTATGGCTACACCTTC.

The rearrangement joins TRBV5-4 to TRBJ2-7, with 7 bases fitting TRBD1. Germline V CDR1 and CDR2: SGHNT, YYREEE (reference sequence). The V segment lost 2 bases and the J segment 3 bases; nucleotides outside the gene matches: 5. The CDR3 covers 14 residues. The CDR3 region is CASSFPGQHYEQYF. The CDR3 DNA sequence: TGTGCCAGCAGCTTTCCGGGACAGCACTACGAGCAGTACTTC.

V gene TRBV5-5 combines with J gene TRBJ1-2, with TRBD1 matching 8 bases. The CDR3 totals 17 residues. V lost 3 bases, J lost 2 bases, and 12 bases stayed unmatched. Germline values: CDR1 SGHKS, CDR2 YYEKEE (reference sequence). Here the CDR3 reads CASSSMGNRGRNYGYTF. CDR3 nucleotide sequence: TGTGCCAGCAGCTCAATGGGGAACAGGGGGAGAAACTATGGCTACACCTTC.

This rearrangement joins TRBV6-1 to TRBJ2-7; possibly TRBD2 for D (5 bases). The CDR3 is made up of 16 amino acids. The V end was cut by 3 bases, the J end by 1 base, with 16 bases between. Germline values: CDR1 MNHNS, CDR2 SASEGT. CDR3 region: CASSETRAISSYEQYF. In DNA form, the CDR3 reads TGTGCCAGCAGTGAGACGCGGGCAATTTCTTCCTACGAGCAGTACTTC.

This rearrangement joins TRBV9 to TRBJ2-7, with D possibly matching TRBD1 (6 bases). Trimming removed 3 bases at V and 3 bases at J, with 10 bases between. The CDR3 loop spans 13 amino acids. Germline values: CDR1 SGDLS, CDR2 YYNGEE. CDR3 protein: CASSGRGGYEQYF. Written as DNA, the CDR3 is TGTGCCAGCAGCGGCAGGGGCGGCTACGAGCAGTACTTC.

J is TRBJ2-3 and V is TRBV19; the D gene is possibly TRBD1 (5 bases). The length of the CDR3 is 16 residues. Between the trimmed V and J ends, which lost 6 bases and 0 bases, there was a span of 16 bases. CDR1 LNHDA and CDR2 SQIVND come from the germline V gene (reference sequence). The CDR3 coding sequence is TGTGCCAGTAGACCTAGGGGCGATCCTAGCACAGATACGCAGTATTTT. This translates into CASRPRGDPSTDTQYF.

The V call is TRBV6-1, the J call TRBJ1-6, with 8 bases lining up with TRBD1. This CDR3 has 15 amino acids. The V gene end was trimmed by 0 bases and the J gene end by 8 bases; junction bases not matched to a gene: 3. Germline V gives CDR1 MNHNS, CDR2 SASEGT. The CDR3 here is CASSEASTGDSPLHF. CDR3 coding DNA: TGTGCCAGCAGTGAAGCGTCGACAGGGGATTCACCCCTCCACTTT.

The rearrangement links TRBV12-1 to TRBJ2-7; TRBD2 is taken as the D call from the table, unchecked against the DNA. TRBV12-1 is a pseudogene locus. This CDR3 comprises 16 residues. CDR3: CASSFELAGTSYEQYF. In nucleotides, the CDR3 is TGTGCCAGCAGCTTTGAACTAGCGGGAACATCCTACGAGCAGTACTTC.

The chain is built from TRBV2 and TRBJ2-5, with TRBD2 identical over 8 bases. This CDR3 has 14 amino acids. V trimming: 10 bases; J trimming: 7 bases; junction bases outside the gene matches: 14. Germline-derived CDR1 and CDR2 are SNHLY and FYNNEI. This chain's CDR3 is CATAGLAGLWTQYF. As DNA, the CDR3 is TGTGCCACCGCGGGGTTAGCGGGGCTTTGGACCCAGTACTTC.

CDR3 residues: CASSPNGAATYEQYF. DNA for the CDR3: TGTGCCAGCTCACCCAATGGGGCGGCTACCTACGAGCAGTACTTC. V usage is TRBV18 and J usage is TRBJ2-7, with D tentatively TRBD1 (5 bases). From germline, CDR1 is KGHSH and CDR2 LQKENI. Trimming pared 3 bases from V and 2 bases from J, leaving 14 bases between. The CDR3 loop spans 15 amino acids.

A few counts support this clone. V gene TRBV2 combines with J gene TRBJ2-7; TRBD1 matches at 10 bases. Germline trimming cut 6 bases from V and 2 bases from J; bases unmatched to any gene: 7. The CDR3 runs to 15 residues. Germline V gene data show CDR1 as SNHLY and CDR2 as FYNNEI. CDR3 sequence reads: CASRPGDRGPYEQYF. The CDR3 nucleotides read TGTGCCAGCAGACCTGGGGACAGGGGTCCCTACGAGCAGTACTTC.

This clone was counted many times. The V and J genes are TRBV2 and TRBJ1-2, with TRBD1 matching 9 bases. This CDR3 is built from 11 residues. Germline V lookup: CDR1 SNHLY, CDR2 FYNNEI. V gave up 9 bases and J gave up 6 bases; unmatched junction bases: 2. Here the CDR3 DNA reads TGTGCCAGACAGGGGGCGAATGGCTACACCTTC. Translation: CARQGANGYTF.

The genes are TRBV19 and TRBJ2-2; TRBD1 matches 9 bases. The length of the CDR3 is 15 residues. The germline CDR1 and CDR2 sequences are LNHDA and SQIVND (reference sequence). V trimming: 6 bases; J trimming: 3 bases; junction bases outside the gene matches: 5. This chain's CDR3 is CASRGQGRDTGELFF. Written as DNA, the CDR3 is TGTGCCAGTAGGGGACAGGGCAGGGACACCGGGGAGCTGTTTTTT.

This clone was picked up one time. The CDR3 protein is CASSQDMGQVMNTEAFF. CDR3 in DNA: TGCGCCAGCAGCCAAGATATGGGCCAGGTTATGAACACTGAAGCTTTCTTT. The chain employs TRBV4-3 and TRBJ1-1, with D unclear. Germline V gives CDR1 LGHNA, CDR2 YSLEER. The V and J ends lost 0 bases and 0 bases respectively, with 14 bases between them. The CDR3 runs 17 residues.

CDR3 sequence (DNA): TGCGCCAGCAGCCAAGGGGACAGGGGTGAAAAACTGTTTTTT. It yields the protein CASSQGDRGEKLFF. This sequence joins TRBV4-1 and TRBJ1-4, with 10 bases matching TRBD1. From germline, CDR1 is MGHRA and CDR2 YSYEKL. CDR3 size: 14 residues. With 1 base clipped from V and 7 bases from J, the junction kept 0 bases outside the gene matches.

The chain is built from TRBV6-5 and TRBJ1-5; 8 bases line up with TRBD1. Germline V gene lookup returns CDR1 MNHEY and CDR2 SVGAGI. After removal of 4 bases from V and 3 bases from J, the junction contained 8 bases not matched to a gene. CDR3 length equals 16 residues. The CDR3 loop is CASSWLGTGYNQPQHF. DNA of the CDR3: TGTGCCAGCAGTTGGCTCGGGACAGGTTACAATCAGCCCCAGCATTTT.

CDR3 region: CASSVGEGLSYEQYF. CDR3 nucleotide sequence: TGTGCCAGCAGTGTTGGGGAAGGACTCTCCTACGAGCAGTACTTC. The chain joins TRBV6-1 to TRBJ2-7; weak D call: TRBD2 (5 bases). CDR3 length equals 15 residues. V lost 4 bases and J lost 0, with 13 bases in between. The germline CDR1 and CDR2 sequences are MNHNS and SASEGT.

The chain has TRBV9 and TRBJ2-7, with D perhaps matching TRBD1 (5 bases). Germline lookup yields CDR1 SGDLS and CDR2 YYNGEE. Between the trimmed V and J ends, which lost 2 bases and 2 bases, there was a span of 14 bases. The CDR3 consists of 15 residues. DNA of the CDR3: TGTGCCAGCAGCGTCTCGTCTTGGACACCCTACGAGCAGTACTTC. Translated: CASSVSSWTPYEQYF.

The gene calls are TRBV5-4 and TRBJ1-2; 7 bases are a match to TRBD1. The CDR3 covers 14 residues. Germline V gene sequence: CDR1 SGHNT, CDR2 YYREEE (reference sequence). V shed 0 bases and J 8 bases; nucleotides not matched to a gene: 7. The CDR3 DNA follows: TGTGCCAGCAGCTTGGTACAGGGGCTGGGGGGCTACACCTTC. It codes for CASSLVQGLGGYTF.

The CDR3 loop is CASSGLAGGYEQYF. Here the CDR3 DNA reads TGTGCCAGCAGCGGACTAGCGGGGGGCTACGAGCAGTACTTC. The chain joins TRBV11-2 to TRBJ2-7; 14 bases match TRBD2. The germline V gene encodes CDR1 SGHAT and CDR2 FQNNGV. The V segment lost 5 bases and the J segment 3 bases; nucleotides outside the gene matches: 0. This CDR3 comprises 14 residues.

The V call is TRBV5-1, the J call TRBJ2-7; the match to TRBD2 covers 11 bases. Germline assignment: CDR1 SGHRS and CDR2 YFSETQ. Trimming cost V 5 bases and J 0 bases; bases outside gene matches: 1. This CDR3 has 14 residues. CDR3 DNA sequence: TGCGCCAGCAGTACTAGCGGGGGCTCCTACGAGCAGTACTTC. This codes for CASSTSGGSYEQYF. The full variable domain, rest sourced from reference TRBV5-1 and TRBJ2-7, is KAGVTQTPRYLIKTRGQQVTLSCSPISGHRSVSWYQQTPGQGLQFLFEYFSETQRNKGNFPGRFSGRQFSNSRSEMNVSTLELGDSALYLCASSTSGGSYEQYFGPGTRLTVT.

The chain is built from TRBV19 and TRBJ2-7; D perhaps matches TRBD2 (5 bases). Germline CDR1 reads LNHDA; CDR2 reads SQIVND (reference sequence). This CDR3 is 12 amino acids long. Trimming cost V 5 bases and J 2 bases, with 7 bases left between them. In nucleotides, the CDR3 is TGTGCCAGTAGTGAGGGTACCTACGAGCAGTACTTC. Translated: CASSEGTYEQYF. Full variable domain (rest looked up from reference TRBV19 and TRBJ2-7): DGGITQSPKYLFRKEGQNVTLSCEQNLNHDAMYWYRQDPGQGLRLIYYSQIVNDFQKGDIAEGYSVSREKKESFPLTVTSAQKNPTAFYLCASSEGTYEQYFGPGTRLTVT.

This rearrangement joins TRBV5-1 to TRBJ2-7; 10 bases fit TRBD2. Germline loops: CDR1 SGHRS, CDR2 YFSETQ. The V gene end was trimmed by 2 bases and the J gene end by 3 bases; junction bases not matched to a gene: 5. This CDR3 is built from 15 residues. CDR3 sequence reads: CASSLERGGLYEQYF. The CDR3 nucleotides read TGCGCCAGCAGCTTAGAGCGGGGGGGCCTCTACGAGCAGTACTTC.

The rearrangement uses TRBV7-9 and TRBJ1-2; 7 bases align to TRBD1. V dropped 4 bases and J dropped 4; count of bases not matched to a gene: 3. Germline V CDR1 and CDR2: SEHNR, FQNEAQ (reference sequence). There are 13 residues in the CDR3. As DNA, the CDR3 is TGTGCCAGCAGCTCCGGGACAGCCTATGGCTACACCTTC. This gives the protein CASSSGTAYGYTF.

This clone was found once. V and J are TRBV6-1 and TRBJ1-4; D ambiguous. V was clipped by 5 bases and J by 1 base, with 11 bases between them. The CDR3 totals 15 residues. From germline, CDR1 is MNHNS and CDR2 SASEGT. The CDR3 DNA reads TGTGCCAGCAGTCTTCAGAGCGGAACTAATGAAAAACTGTTTTTT. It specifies CASSLQSGTNEKLFF.

The DNA for the CDR3 is TGTGCCAGCAGTGACTCGAATCGTCCGGGAACAGGGTCGAGCAATCAGCCCCAGCATTTT. Its translation is CASSDSNRPGTGSSNQPQHF. This chain connects TRBV6-4 to TRBJ1-5; the D gene is possibly TRBD1 (6 bases). Deletions cut 0 bases from V and 1 base from J, with 22 bases between. The CDR3 spans 20 residues. Germline CDR1 reads MRHNA; CDR2 reads SNTAGT.

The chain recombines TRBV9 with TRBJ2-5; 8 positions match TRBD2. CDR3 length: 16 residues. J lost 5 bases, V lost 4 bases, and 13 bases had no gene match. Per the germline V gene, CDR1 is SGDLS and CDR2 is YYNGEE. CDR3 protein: CASSFSGGGTVETQYF. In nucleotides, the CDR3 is TGTGCCAGCAGCTTCAGTGGCGGGGGGACTGTGGAGACCCAGTACTTC.